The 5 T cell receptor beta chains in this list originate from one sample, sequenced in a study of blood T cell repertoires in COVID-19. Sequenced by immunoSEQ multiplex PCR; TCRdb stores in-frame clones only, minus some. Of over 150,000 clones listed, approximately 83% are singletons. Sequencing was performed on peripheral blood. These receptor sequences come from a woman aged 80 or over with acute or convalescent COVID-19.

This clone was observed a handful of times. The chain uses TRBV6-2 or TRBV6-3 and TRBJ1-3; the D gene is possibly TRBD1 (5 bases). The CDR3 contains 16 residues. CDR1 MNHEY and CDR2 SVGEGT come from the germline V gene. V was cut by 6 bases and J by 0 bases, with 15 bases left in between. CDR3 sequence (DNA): TGTGCCAGCAGCGACCCAGGGTCCGCCTCTGGAAACACCATATATTTT. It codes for CASSDPGSASGNTIYF.

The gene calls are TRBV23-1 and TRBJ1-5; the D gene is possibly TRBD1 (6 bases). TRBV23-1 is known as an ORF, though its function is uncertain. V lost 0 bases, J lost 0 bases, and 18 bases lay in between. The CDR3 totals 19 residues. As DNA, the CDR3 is TGCGCCAGCAGTCAATCATTAACTACCGGGACACATAGCAATCAGCCCCAGCATTTT. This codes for CASSQSLTTGTHSNQPQHF.

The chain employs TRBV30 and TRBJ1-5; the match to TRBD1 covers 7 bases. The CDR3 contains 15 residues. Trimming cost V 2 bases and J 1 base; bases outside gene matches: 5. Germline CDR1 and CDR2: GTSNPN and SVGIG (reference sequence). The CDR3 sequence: CAWSPGGLSNQPQHF. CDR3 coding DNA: TGTGCCTGGAGTCCAGGGGGGTTGAGCAATCAGCCCCAGCATTTT.

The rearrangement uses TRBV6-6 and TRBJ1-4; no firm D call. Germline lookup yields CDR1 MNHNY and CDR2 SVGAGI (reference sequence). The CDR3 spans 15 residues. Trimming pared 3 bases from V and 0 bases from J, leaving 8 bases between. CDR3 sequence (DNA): TGTGCCAGCAGTTATGGAGGTGCAACTAATGAAAAACTGTTTTTT. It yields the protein CASSYGGATNEKLFF.

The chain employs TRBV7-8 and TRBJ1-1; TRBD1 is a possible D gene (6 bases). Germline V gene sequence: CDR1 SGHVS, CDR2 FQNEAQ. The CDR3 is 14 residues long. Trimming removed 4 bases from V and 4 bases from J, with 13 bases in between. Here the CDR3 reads CASSSWGRATEAFF. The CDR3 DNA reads TGTGCCAGCAGCTCCTGGGGGCGGGCCACTGAAGCTTTCTTT.